Shown below are 15 T cell receptor beta chains from a single sample sequenced in a study of T cells in women clearing cervical HPV infection. Clones were read by immunoSEQ multiplex PCR, and TCRdb kept only the in-frame ones, dropping some. The sample data list some 23,000 clones. The sequenced material came from blood buffy coat. These receptors came from a woman aged 18 to 69 with a cervical HPV16 infection that either progressed to CIN3+ or cleared (not recorded which).

Regarding this clone: The DNA ends 3 residues before the CDR3 does, and the rest of the CDR3 is filled in from the germline J gene. J is TRBJ2-5 and V is TRBV30; the D gene is possibly TRBD1 (5 bases). Germline lookup yields CDR1 GTSNPN and CDR2 SVGIG (reference sequence). V shed 1 base and J shed 2 bases, with 11 bases lying between them. This CDR3 has 14 amino acids. This CDR3 reads CAWSGGGPQETQYF. CDR3 DNA (partial): TGTGCCTGGAGTGGGGGCGGACCGCAAGAGACC.

A note on this clone: The CDR3 end lies 3 residues beyond the end of the read and is filled in from the germline J gene. The chain employs TRBV20-1 and TRBJ1-5; a weak D match, TRBD1 (6 bases). Trimming stripped 2 bases from V and 2 bases from J, with 10 bases between. The V gene's germline CDR1 is DFQATT and CDR2 SNEGSKA (reference sequence). The CDR3 consists of 14 residues. The CDR3 DNA, read in part, is TGCAGTGCTAGACGGCCAGGGGGCAATCAGCCC. Its translation: CSARRPGGNQP. The entire CDR3 reads CSARRPGGNQPQHF.

Comment on this clone: The observed sequence ends 3 residues before the CDR3 terminus, with the missing tail filled in from the germline J gene. This chain links TRBV20-1 with TRBJ1-5, with 7 bases aligning to TRBD1. The CDR3 totals 14 residues. V shed 6 bases and J 3 bases; nucleotides not matched to a gene: 8. Germline assignment: CDR1 DFQATT and CDR2 SNEGSKA (reference sequence). CDR3 region: CSALDRANNQPQHF. Incomplete CDR3 DNA: TGCAGTGCACTCGACAGGGCCAACAATCAGCCC.

For this clone: The missing CDR3 end, 3 residues past where the read stops, is filled in from the germline J gene. The chain carries TRBV10-1 and TRBJ2-2; maybe TRBD2 (5 bases). V was clipped by 8 bases and J by 6 bases, with 13 bases between them. The germline V gene has CDR1 WNHNN and CDR2 SYGVQD (reference sequence). CDR3 size: 13 residues. CDR3 bases read: TGCGCCAGCCGACGAGGGTTCGCCGGGGAG. Translation: CASRRGFAGE. In full, the CDR3 reads CASRRGFAGELFF.

A word on this clone: Read data end 3 residues before the CDR3 end; the end is taken from the germline J gene. The chain employs TRBV19 and TRBJ1-1; tentatively, D is TRBD1 (6 bases). CDR1 is LNHDA and CDR2 is SQIVND in the germline V gene (reference sequence). CDR3 length: 17 residues. V was cut by 2 bases and J by 3 bases, with 19 bases left in between. The sequenced CDR3 bases are TGTGCCAGTAGTATATCAATGGGGGCAGGGGATGACACTGAA. It encodes CASSISMGAGDDTE. The CDR3 in full is CASSISMGAGDDTEAFF.

In regard to this clone: Its ends do not fully match the called genes, so a read error is possible. Additional DNA sequences in this sample encode the identical CDR3. The CDR3 loop is CASFGQGGNTIYF. CDR3 DNA (partial): TGTGCCAGCTTCGGGCAGGGTGGAAACACT. This chain links TRBV6-2 or TRBV6-3 with TRBJ1-3; weak D call: TRBD1 (5 bases). The read ends 3 residues early relative to the CDR3; the germline J gene fills the gap. This CDR3 has 13 amino acids. CDR1 is MNHEY, CDR2 SVGEGT, per germline.

In the case of this clone: The read terminates 3 residues ahead of where the CDR3 ends, so the germline J gene completes it. The chain employs TRBV10-2 and TRBJ2-7; D is unresolved. The germline V gene has CDR1 WSHSY and CDR2 SAAADI. Trimming shortened V by 0 bases and J by 5 bases, and 8 bases separated the two germline ends. CDR3 length equals 13 residues. CDR3 DNA, as far as it was read: TGCGCCAGCAGTGAGTCGAACAGAAACGAG. As protein: CASSESNRNE. The full CDR3 protein reads CASSESNRNEQYF.

Concerning this clone: The CDR3 end lies 3 residues beyond the end of the read and is filled in from the germline J gene. V is TRBV6-1 and J is TRBJ2-7; TRBD1 agrees at 9 bases. The junction had 6 bases not matched to a gene; V was cut back by 0 bases and J by 3 bases. CDR3 length equals 16 residues. CDR1 and CDR2 from the germline V gene are MNHNS and SASEGT. The sequenced CDR3 bases are TGTGCCAGCAGTGAAGCGGGACAGGGAGTAATCTACGAG. Translation: CASSEAGQGVIYE. The full-length CDR3 reads as CASSEAGQGVIYEQYF.

In the case of this clone: The read falls 3 residues short of the CDR3 end, and the missing part is taken from the germline J gene. V gene TRBV19 combines with J gene TRBJ2-1; weak D call: TRBD2 (6 bases). This CDR3 has 13 residues. Trimming took off 3 bases at V and 7 bases at J, with 10 bases between the two ends. Per the germline V gene, CDR1 is LNHDA and CDR2 is SQIVND (reference sequence). CDR3 bases read: TGTGCCAGTAGTATTACGGGGGAAAATGAG. This encodes CASSITGENE. The CDR3 as a whole reads CASSITGENEQFF.

Points on this clone: The read terminates 3 residues ahead of where the CDR3 ends, so the germline J gene completes it. The V call is TRBV12-3 or TRBV12-4, the J call TRBJ1-4; D uncertain. This CDR3 is built from 11 residues. The sequenced CDR3 bases are TGTGCCAGCAGTTCCAGGTGGGAA. Encoded protein: CASSSRWE. The CDR3, in full, reads CASSSRWELFF.

Worth noting for this clone: With the read ending 3 residues before the CDR3 end, the germline J gene is used to fill in that end. The gene calls are TRBV5-1 and TRBJ2-3; 14 bases fit TRBD2. V trimming: 4 bases; J trimming: 4 bases; junction bases outside the gene matches: 5. Germline V gene lookup returns CDR1 SGHRS and CDR2 YFSETQ. The CDR3 spans 16 residues. CDR3 DNA, as far as it was read: TGCGCCAGCAGCCCCAAGACTAGCGGGGGGGCAGATACG. Protein sequence: CASSPKTSGGADT. The whole CDR3 sequence is CASSPKTSGGADTQYF.

About this clone: The read falls 3 residues short of the CDR3 end, and the missing part is taken from the germline J gene. This chain connects TRBV10-1 to TRBJ2-1; TRBD2 aligns across 14 bases. Germline CDR1 is WNHNN and CDR2 is SYGVQD (reference sequence). Trimming removed 6 bases from V and 7 bases from J; junction bases left unmatched: 5. The CDR3 has 15 amino acids. CDR3 DNA (partial): TGCGCCAGCAGCTCGGGACTAGCGGGAGCAAATGAG. It translates to CASSSGLAGANE. Given in full, the CDR3 is CASSSGLAGANEQFF.

Regarding this clone: The read ends 3 residues shy of where the CDR3 ends; the end is completed using the germline J gene. The chain employs TRBV7-6 and TRBJ2-3; 8 nucleotides align to TRBD1. V shed 5 bases, J shed 0 bases, and the junction held 10 bases outside the gene matches. Germline V lookup: CDR1 SGHVS, CDR2 FNYEAQ. The CDR3 consists of 17 residues. The covered CDR3 bases are TGTGCCAGCAGCAGGACAGGGACGAAAGCTAGCACAGATACG. This sequence encodes CASSRTGTKASTDT. In full, the CDR3 reads CASSRTGTKASTDTQYF.

Comments on this clone: The observed sequence ends 3 residues before the CDR3 terminus, with the missing tail filled in from the germline J gene. This rearrangement joins TRBV19 to TRBJ1-4; perhaps TRBD1 as D (6 bases). The CDR3 has 15 residues. Per germline, CDR1 LNHDA and CDR2 SQIVND (reference sequence). V lost 2 bases and J 7 bases, leaving 14 bases between the germline ends. This chain's CDR3 is CASSIRLGAGEKLFF. CDR3 DNA (partial): TGTGCCAGTAGTATAAGGCTGGGGGCTGGTGAAAAA.

Regarding this clone: The read ends 3 residues before the CDR3 terminus; that terminus is restored from the germline J gene. The chain is built from TRBV5-8 and TRBJ2-7, with 7 bases lining up with TRBD2. The CDR3 contains 15 residues. Trimming cost V 1 base and J 6 bases; bases outside gene matches: 10. Germline V gene lookup returns CDR1 SGHTS and CDR2 YDEGEE. Partial CDR3 DNA: TGTGCCAGCAGCTTGTACCCGACTAGCTACCTCGAG. Its translation: CASSLYPTSYLE. The entire CDR3 reads CASSLYPTSYLEQYF. The full variable domain, with the rest looked up from reference TRBV5-8 and TRBJ2-7, is EAGVTQSPTHLIKTRGQQATLRCSPISGHTSVYWYQQALGLGLQFLLWYDEGEERNRGNFPPRFSGRQFPNYSSELNVNALELEDSALYLCASSLYPTSYLEQYFGPGTRLTVT.